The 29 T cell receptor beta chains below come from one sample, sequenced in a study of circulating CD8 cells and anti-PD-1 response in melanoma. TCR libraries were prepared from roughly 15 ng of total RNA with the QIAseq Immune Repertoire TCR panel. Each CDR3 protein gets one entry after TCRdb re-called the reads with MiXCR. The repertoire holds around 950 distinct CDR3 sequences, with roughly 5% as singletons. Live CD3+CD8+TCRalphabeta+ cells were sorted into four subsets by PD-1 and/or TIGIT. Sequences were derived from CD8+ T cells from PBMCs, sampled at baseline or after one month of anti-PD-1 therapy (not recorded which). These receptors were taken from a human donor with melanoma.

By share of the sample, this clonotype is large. The DNA for the CDR3 is TGTGCCAGCAGCTTGGGGGGGCTGAACGAAAAACTGTTTTTT. It codes for CASSLGGLNEKLFF. The rearrangement joins TRBV5-6 to TRBJ1-4; a weak D match, TRBD1 (6 bases). CDR3 length: 14 residues. The V gene's germline CDR1 is SGHDT and CDR2 YYEEEE. V lost 0 bases and J lost 8, with 11 bases in between.

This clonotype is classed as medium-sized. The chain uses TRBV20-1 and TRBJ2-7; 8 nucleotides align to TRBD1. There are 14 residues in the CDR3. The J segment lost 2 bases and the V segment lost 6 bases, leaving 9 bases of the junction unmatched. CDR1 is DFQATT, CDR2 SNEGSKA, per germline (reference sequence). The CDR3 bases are TGCAGTGCGGAACCGGGACAGGTAACCTACGAGCAGTACTTC. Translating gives CSAEPGQVTYEQYF.

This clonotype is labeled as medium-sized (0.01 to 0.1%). This CDR3 is CASSHPGGSSETQYF. The CDR3 DNA sequence: TGTGCCAGCAGTCACCCGGGGGGGAGTTCAGAGACCCAGTACTTC. This sequence joins TRBV28 and TRBJ2-5; 8 nucleotides agree with TRBD2. CDR3 length equals 15 residues. Per germline, CDR1 MDHEN and CDR2 SYDVKM. V was pared by 5 bases and J by 4 bases, with 9 bases of the junction left unmatched.

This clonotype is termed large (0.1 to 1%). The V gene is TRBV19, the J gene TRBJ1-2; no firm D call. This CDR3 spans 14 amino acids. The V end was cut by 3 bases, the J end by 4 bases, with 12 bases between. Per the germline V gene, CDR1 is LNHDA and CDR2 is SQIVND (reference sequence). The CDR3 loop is CASSIGFPSYGYTF. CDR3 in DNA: TGTGCCAGTAGTATCGGCTTCCCTAGCTATGGCTACACCTTC.

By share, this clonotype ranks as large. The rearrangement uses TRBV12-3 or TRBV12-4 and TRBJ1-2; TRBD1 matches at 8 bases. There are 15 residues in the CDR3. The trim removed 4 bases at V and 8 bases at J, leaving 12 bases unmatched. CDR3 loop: CASSYLTGQDGGYTF. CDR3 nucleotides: TGTGCCAGCAGTTACCTCACGGGACAGGATGGCGGCTACACCTTC.

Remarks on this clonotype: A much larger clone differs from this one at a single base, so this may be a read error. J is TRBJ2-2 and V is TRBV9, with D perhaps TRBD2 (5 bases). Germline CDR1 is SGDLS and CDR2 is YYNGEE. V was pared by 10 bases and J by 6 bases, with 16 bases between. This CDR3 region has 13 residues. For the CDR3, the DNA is TGTGCCCTGGGCGGGCAGCACTCCGGGGAGCTGTTTTTT. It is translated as CALGGQHSGELFF.

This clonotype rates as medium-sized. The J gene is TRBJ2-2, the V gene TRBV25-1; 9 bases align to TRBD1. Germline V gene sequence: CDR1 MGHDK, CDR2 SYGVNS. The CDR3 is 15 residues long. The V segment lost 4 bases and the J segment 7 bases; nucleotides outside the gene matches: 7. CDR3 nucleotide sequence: TGTGCCAGCAGTGCGGACAGGGGTTTCGGCGGGGAGCTGTTTTTT. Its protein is CASSADRGFGGELFF.

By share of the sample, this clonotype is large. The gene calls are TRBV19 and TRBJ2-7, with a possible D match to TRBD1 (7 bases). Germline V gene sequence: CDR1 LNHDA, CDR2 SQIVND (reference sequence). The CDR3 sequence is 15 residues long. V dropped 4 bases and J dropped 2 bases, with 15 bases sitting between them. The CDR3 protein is CASSKIGGQTYEQYF. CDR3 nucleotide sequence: TGTGCCAGTAGTAAGATCGGGGGACAGACCTACGAGCAGTACTTC.

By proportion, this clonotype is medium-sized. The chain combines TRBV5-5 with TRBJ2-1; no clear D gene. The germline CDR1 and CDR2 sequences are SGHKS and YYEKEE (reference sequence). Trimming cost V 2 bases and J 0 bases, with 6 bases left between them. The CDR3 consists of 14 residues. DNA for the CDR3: TGTGCCAGCAGCTTCGCTAGCTCCTACAATGAGCAGTTCTTC. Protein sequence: CASSFASSYNEQFF.

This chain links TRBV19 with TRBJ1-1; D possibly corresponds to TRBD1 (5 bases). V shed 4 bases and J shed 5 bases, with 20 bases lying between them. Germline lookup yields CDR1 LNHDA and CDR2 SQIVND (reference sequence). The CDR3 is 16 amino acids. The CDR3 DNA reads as TGTGCCAGTAGTACCGTCAGGGACCAAAGGGGTACTGAAGCTTTCTTT. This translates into CASSTVRDQRGTEAFF.

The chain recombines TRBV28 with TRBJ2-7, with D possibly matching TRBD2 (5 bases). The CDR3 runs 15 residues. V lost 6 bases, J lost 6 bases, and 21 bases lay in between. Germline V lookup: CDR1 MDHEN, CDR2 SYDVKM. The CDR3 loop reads CASSRRAPDPCEQYF. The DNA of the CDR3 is TGTGCCAGCAGCCGGCGGGCCCCCGACCCTTGCGAGCAGTACTTC.

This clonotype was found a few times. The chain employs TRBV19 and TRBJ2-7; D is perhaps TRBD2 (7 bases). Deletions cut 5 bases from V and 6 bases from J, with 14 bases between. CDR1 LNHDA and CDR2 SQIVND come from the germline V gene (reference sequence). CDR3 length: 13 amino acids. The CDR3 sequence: CASSLGGGSEQYF. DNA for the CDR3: TGTGCCAGTAGTCTGGGAGGGGGATCCGAGCAGTACTTC.

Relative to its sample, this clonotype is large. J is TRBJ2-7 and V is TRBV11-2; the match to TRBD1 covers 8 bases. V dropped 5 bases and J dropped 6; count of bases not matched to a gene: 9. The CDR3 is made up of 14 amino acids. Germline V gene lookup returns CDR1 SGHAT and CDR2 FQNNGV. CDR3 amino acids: CASSHARTGREQYF. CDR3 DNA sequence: TGTGCCAGCAGCCACGCCCGGACAGGGCGCGAGCAGTACTTC.

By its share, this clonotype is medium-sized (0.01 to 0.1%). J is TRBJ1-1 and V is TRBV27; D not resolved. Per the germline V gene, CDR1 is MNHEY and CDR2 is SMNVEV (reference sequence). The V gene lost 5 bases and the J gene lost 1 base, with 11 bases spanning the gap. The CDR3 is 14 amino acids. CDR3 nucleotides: TGTGCCAGCAGTCCCCGCCCAGCGAACACTGAAGCTTTCTTT. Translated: CASSPRPANTEAFF.

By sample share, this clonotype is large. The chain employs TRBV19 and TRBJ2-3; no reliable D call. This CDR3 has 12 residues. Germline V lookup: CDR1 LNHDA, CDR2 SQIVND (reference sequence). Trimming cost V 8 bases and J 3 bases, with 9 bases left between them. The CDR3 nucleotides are TGTGCCAGTCGGAGCCTAACAGATACGCAGTATTTT. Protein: CASRSLTDTQYF.

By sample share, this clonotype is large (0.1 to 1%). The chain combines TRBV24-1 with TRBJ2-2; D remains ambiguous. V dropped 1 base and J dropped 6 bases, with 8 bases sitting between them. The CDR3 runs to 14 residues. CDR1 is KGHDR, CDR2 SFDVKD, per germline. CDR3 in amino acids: CATSDFPYAGELFF. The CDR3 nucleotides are TGTGCCACCAGTGATTTCCCATATGCCGGGGAGCTGTTTTTT.

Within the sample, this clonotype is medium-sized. CDR3 DNA sequence: TGTGCCAGTAGTATCGCGGGGAACCCTCATGAGCAGTTCTTC. It yields the protein CASSIAGNPHEQFF. The chain couples TRBV19 to TRBJ2-1, with D perhaps TRBD2 (6 bases). This CDR3 is 14 amino acids long. The V end lost 3 bases, the J end lost 8 bases, and 14 bases lay between the germline ends. Germline CDR1 LNHDA, CDR2 SQIVND (reference sequence). Full variable domain (rest looked up from reference TRBV19 and TRBJ2-1): DGGITQSPKYLFRKEGQNVTLSCEQNLNHDAMYWYRQDPGQGLRLIYYSQIVNDFQKGDIAEGYSVSREKKESFPLTVTSAQKNPTAFYLCASSIAGNPHEQFFGPGTRLTVL.

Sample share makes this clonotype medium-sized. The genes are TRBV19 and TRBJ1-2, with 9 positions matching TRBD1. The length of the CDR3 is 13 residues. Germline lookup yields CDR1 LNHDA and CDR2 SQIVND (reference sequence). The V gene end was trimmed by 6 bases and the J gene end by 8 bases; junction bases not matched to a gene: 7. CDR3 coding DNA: TGTGCCAGTAGGCCGGGACAGGGTGTAGGCTACACCTTC. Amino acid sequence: CASRPGQGVGYTF.

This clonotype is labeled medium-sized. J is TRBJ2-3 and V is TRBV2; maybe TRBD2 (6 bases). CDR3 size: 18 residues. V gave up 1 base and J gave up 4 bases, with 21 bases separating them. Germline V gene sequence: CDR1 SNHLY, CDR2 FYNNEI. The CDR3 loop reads CASSEVSPSGLTPDTQYF. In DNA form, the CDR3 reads TGTGCCAGCAGTGAAGTTAGTCCCAGCGGGCTCACCCCAGATACGCAGTATTTT.

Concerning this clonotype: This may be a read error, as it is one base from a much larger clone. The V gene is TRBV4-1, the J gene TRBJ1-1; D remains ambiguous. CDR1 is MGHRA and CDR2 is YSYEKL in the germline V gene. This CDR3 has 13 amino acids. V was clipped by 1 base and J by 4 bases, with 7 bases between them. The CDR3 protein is CASSQGEPTEAFF. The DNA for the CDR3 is TGCGCCAGCAGCCAAGGTGAGCCCACTGAAGCTTTCTTT.

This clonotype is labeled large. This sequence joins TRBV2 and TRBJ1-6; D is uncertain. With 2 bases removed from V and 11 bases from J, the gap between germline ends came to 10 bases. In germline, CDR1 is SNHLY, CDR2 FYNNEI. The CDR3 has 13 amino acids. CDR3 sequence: CASSETFGTPLHF. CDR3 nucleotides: TGTGCCAGCAGTGAAACTTTCGGTACACCCCTCCACTTT.

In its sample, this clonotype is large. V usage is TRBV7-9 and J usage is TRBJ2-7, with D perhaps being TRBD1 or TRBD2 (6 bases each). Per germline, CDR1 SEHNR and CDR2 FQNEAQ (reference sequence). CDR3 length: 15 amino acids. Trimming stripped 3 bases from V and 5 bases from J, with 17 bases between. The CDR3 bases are TGTGCCAGCAGCTTCTTGGCAGGGGAGGCCGACGAGCAGTACTTC. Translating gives CASSFLAGEADEQYF.

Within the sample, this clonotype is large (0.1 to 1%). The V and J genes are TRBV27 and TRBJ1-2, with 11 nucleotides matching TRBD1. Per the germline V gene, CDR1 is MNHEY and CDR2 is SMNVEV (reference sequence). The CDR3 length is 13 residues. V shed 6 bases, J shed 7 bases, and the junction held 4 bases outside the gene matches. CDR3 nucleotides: TGTGCCAGCAGCTGGACAGGGGGCGGTGGCTACACCTTC. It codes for CASSWTGGGGYTF.

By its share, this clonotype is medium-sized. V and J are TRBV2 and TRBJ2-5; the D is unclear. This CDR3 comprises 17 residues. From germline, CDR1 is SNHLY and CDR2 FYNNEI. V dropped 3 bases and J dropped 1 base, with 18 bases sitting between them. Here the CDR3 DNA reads TGTGCCAGCAGTGATGGTCGGGTAGACGGGTTCCAAGAGACCCAGTACTTC. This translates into CASSDGRVDGFQETQYF.

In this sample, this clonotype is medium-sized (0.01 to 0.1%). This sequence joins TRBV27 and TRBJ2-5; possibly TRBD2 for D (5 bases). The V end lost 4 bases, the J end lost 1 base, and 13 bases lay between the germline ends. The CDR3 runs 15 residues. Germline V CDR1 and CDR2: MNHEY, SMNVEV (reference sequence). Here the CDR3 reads CASSSIVGAQETQYF. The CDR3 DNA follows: TGTGCCAGCAGTTCCATCGTGGGAGCCCAAGAGACCCAGTACTTC.

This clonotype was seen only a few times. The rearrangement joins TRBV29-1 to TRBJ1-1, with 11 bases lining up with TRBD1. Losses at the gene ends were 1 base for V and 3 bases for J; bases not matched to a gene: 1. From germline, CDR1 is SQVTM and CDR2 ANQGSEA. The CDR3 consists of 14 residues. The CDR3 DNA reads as TGCAGCGTTGAAGCGGGACAGGGGGACACTGAAGCTTTCTTT. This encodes CSVEAGQGDTEAFF.

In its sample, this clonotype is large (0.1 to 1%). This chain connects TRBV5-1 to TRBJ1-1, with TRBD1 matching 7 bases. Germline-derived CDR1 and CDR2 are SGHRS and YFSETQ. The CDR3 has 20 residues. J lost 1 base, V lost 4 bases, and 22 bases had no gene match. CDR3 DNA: TGCGCCAGCAGCCCCTGCCCGACAGGGTCTAAATGGTTCCAGAACACTGAAGCTTTCTTT. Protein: CASSPCPTGSKWFQNTEAFF.

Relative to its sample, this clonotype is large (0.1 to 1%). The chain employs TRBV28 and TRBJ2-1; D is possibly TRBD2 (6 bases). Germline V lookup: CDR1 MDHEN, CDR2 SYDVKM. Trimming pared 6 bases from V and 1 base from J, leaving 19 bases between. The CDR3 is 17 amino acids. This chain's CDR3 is CASSQRLGETSYNEQFF. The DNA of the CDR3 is TGTGCCAGCAGCCAGAGACTAGGGGAGACGTCCTACAATGAGCAGTTCTTC.

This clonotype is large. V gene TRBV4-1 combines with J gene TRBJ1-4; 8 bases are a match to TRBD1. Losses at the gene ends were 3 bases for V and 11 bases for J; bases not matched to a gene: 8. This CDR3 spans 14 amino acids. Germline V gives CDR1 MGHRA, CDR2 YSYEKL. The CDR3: CASSQADRGGKLFF. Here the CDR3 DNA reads TGCGCCAGCAGCCAGGCCGACAGGGGAGGGAAACTGTTTTTT.